This T cell receptor (beta chain) was profiled in a study of blood T cell repertoires in COVID-19. On the study more broadly: Samples of COVID-19 (acute and convalescent) were obtained from the United States, Italy and Spain. In each case, the material was cDNA or gDNA derived from T cells, B-cell-depleted T cells, or PBMCs.

Original data processing: Amplifying reference gene primers gave estimates of nucleated cell counts. Using immunoSEQ multiplex PCR, the repertoire was profiled, and TCRdb retains in-frame clones only, with some absent. V and J calls and clone size are copied from that table; D and trimming were computed from the DNA. This table holds some 97,000 clones, around four fifths found once. The V gene's germline CDR1 is SEHNR and CDR2 FQNEAQ (reference sequence). V lost 5 bases and J 5 bases, leaving 15 bases between the germline ends. There are 14 residues in the CDR3. V is TRBV7-9 and J is TRBJ1-1; D gene unclear. The clonotype was recovered from a man between 65 and 85 years old with active or convalescent COVID-19. The specimen sequenced was peripheral blood. The CDR3 here is CASSPQRVGTEAFF. The CDR3 bases are TGTGCCAGCAGCCCCCAACGGGTTGGGACTGAAGCTTTCTTT.